The rows below give T cell receptor beta chains drawn from one sample of a study of T cell repertoires in cytomegalovirus infection. Their specific antigens are unknown. TCRdb itself ran the reads through MiXCR, one entry per CDR3 protein. The table has about 130,000 distinct CDR3 sequences, more than 30% seen once. This material consisted of CD8+ T cells from cultured PBMCs, taken from culture after CMV antigen stimulation. Source of these receptors: a human donor in good health (CMV status not recorded). Some clones in this sample may be carry-over from other donors' samples. CDR3s include the opening cysteine and the closing phenylalanine or tryptophan. Clone sizes are given selectively: once, few, many, or a class where the clone is expanded.

CDR3 protein	V gene	clone size
CASSYGTMGDEQFF	TRBV6-5	-
CASSPDLAGVPWADTQYF	TRBV27	many
CANQGGSYNEQFF	TRBV2	few
CASSLAIGGMETQYF	TRBV7-8	-
CASSRTGLRQPQHF	TRBV28	-
CASSYSEGGINQPQHF	TRBV6-6	-
CASSSPPIDGPNYGYTF	TRBV7-4	-
CASSALAGGYQETQYF	TRBV6-1	-
CASSLIAGSYEQYF	TRBV7-6	many
CASIGTGGFGSYEQYF	TRBV2	few
CASSLGRITNGETNTGELFF	TRBV7-8	many
CASSALEGWGRTGELFF	TRBV9	-
CASSMAGGPYNEQFF	TRBV19	-
CASTSIPGVGYEQYF	TRBV6-6	-
CSAPHLGPTDTQYF	TRBV20-1	few
CASSDRGVNTEAFF	TRBV27	-
CASSESIAGRSIDTQYF	TRBV6-1	few
CASSIGQGDYEQYF	TRBV19	few
CASSYEGMSTEAFF	TRBV6-6	few
CASSLRTGGFHEQYF	TRBV28	-
CASTPGSSGNTIYF	TRBV12-3/TRBV12-4	few
CASSPSGGIQETQYF	TRBV11-2	few
CSARPSPVVTNEKLFF	TRBV20-1	-
CASSGGTSNEQFF	TRBV4-1	-
CASTLQTTETGELFF	TRBV7-9	-
CASSLGARGRDETQYF	TRBV7-2	many
CASSLNGQYNEQFF	TRBV12-3/TRBV12-4	-
CASRWTGVDSPLHF	TRBV27	few
CAWSRDKYNEQFF	TRBV30	few
CASSQNSYEQYF	TRBV12-3/TRBV12-4	-
CASSSQRVPGGYTF	TRBV7-3	once
CASSLGEGYPDYEQYF	TRBV5-1	-
CASRLNGQGTREQYF	TRBV7-8	-
CASSLISSGANVLTF	TRBV7-9	-
CASSPGGAYNEQFF	TRBV27	-
CASSLSREGYGYTF	TRBV12-3/TRBV12-4	few
CASSLVDRVDEKLFF	TRBV7-2	-
CSARAWDGGATSTDTQYF	TRBV20-1	once
CASSIVAGDHNEQFF	TRBV19	-
CAISESAGNYGYTF	TRBV10-3	few
CASSEVDRVWGETQYF	TRBV6-1	-
CASSSSLVDTQYF	TRBV7-3	-
CASSFYRTPGNEQFF	TRBV12-3/TRBV12-4	-
CASSLAGMTLTGELFF	TRBV7-6	-
CASSPDRVSTFF	TRBV6-6	-
CASSSDLSKETQYF	TRBV7-7	-